Below, one T cell receptor (beta chain) is given with its context. Recruitment covered about two dozen US areas and drew participants whose ages spanned roughly 18 to 89 years. Donors in Cohort 3 counted as recovered after two negative PCRs, clearance, or symptom resolution. Between the trimmed V and J ends, which lost 5 bases and 2 bases, there was a span of 7 bases. Germline V gene data show CDR1 as LNHDA and CDR2 as SQIVND (reference sequence). The length of the CDR3 is 12 residues. The sample comes from a study of blood T cell repertoires in COVID-19. Whole-study context: There were acute and convalescent COVID-19 samples, and they came from the United States, Italy and Spain.

In the authors' methods: Estimation of nucleated cell counts was performed using reference gene primer amplification. Profiled with immunoSEQ multiplex PCR; TCRdb holds only in-frame clones, not every one. The V and J calls and clone size are taken from that table; D and trimming were inferred from the DNA. The sample carries about 180,000 clones, roughly 83% recorded once. The rearrangement joins TRBV19 to TRBJ2-7, with D possibly matching TRBD2 (5 bases). This clonotype originated in a woman younger than 45 who had recovered from COVID-19. The sequenced material came from PBMCs or T cells enriched from blood (not recorded which). The CDR3 loop is CASSPGTYEQYF. The CDR3 DNA is TGTGCCAGTAGTCCGGGAACCTACGAGCAGTACTTC.